Here is one T cell receptor (beta chain) with its context. Its specificity is unknown. Though nominally healthy at sampling, donors likely had unrecorded immune exposures. The data derive from a study of cytomegalovirus exposure and HLA in healthy donors. General study findings and limits: Sequencing likely caused a cluster of highly shared sequence variants. The Asian-associated ancestry cluster reportedly had fewer N-insertions than the roughly 670-donor mean in a later analysis. Some TCR beta chains (about 170 of them) were listed as cytomegalovirus-associated.

PCR used 60 Vbeta primers and 13 Jbeta primers. Method: immunoSEQ multiplex PCR; TCRdb's copy keeps in-frame clones and lacks some. Here the sample spans about 190,000 clones, approximately 80% being singletons. Germline CDR1 LGHNT, CDR2 FRNRAP. Unmatched junction bases numbered 8, after V lost 4 bases and J lost 9 bases. The CDR3 covers 16 residues. The genes are TRBV12-5 and TRBJ2-1; 14 nucleotides align to TRBD2. The sequence came from a boy aged 2 to 10 in good health and CMV-seronegative. Material for sequencing was PBMCs. The CDR3 sequence: CASGSSGLAGGREQFF. DNA for the CDR3: TGTGCTAGTGGTTCCAGCGGACTAGCGGGAGGTCGTGAGCAGTTCTTC.